This T cell receptor (beta chain) was obtained from a study of T cells after yellow fever vaccination (dated by TCRdb to between 2018 and 2021). General notes on the study: The SMART-Seq v4 Ultra Low Input RNA kit was used to prepare libraries from fractions with low cell numbers. Bulk TCR alpha and beta repertoires were sequenced longitudinally to track T-cell clones before and after primary and booster YFV17D yellow fever vaccination. The cohort comprised two healthy male donors, one aged 18 to 30 and one aged 30 to 40 years. Blood was collected at multiple timepoints before and after primary and secondary immunization, and bulk PBMC replicates and cell subsets were isolated. Broader findings and caveats from the paper: Compared with the primary T-cell response, the secondary T-cell response was weaker but faster, peaking on day 5 rather than day 15. A small share of clonotypes was detected in both CD4 and CD8 compartments, with the overlap likely arising from convergent recombination. Because the study included only a couple of donors, the extent to which the findings can be generalized is limited. Most clones expanded after primary vaccination were re-detected after the booster (approximately 95% of CD4 and around 88% of CD8), suggesting broad memory maintenance. FACS-sorted repertoires could contain abundant contaminating clonotypes from the bulk population, so computational filtering was required.

Measured from the cysteine to the phenylalanine, the CDR3 is 16 residues long. Just the 48-base CDR3 DNA is kept, in frame starting at base 1. V lost 7 bases and J lost 6 bases; the stretch between them is 22 bases long. For CDR1 and CDR2, the germline V gene lists WSHSY and SAAADI. Sequencing relied on an Illumina NovaSeq 6000. Synthesis of TCR cDNA relied on 5'RACE template switching, a step that introduced a universal primer site along with unique molecular identifiers. Priming for cDNA synthesis came from both the TCR alpha and TCR beta constant segments. Two PCR steps were used to amplify libraries, with sample barcodes and sequencing adapters being added in the second step. Sequencing of the libraries was done on either Illumina HiSeq 2500 (2x100 bp) or NovaSeq (2x150 bp). The paper's processing steps were these. MIGEC was used to demultiplex reads and collapse the reads into UMI consensus sequences, and MiXCR was used for V(D)J alignment. Vaccine-responding clonotypes were defined with edgeR using replicate PBMC samples, requiring FDR below 0.01 and a log2 fold change above 5 up to day 15. Bulk clonotypes were assigned CD4 or CD8 identity according to which sequenced CD4 or CD8 repertoire held them at higher abundance. The raw public data were reprocessed by TCRdb itself: fastp quality trimming at Q25, MiXCR clonotype calling, in-frame beta chains only. A single entry per CDR3 protein holds the most common genes and DNA from its merged rows. TCRdb's processing, not the study's, gives the V and J calls here. This sample lists roughly 320,000 distinct CDR3 sequences; around 11% were detected once. Approximately 3% of the sample belongs to the ten largest clones.

This clonotype was picked up a small number of times. There is no known antigen for this receptor. No base-level quality is on record; no much larger clone is a single base apart. The treatment or condition label, as the study defines it: live attenuated yellow fever vaccine strain. A standard Ficoll-Paque protocol was used to isolate PBMCs from peripheral blood. Dynabeads CD4 and CD8 positive selection kits were used to isolate CD4 and CD8 T-cell fractions. RNA was extracted with TriZol from bulk PBMCs, CD4 and CD8 fractions, and dextramer-positive and dextramer-negative fractions. The sequenced sample was CD4+ T cells sorted from PBMCs, obtained 45 days after the yellow fever booster vaccination. This clonotype originated in a man aged 18 to 35 who received the YFV17D yellow fever vaccine. The sequence is built from TRBV10-2 and TRBJ2-4; the D gene cannot be resolved beyond TRBD1 or TRBD2, each matching 6 bases. This receptor carries the CDR3 CASTKKGDFVGNIQYF. Read as DNA, the sequence is TGCGCCAGCACCAAAAAGGGGGACTTCGTTGGAAACATTCAGTACTTC.